The TCR beta chain described here comes from a study of T cells in localized non-small cell lung cancer. The CDR3 extends over 16 amino acids. Germline loops: CDR1 MNHEY, CDR2 SMNVEV (reference sequence). The V gene lost 3 bases and the J gene lost 4 bases, with 18 bases spanning the gap. Libraries were prepared by immunoSEQ multiplex PCR; TCRdb keeps only in-frame clonotypes and omits some of them. Of around 91,000 clones detected, about 87% appear once; the ten largest clones hold roughly 15%. This receptor was identified in a man aged 40 to 75 with stage I squamous cell lung carcinoma. Specimen: peripheral blood, collected before any cancer treatment. V is TRBV27 and J is TRBJ1-1, with D unresolved. Written as DNA, the CDR3 is TGTGCCAGCAGTTTTCCTCCCGCTCTGGGAGGCACTGAAGCTTTCTTT. This gives the protein CASSFPPALGGTEAFF.